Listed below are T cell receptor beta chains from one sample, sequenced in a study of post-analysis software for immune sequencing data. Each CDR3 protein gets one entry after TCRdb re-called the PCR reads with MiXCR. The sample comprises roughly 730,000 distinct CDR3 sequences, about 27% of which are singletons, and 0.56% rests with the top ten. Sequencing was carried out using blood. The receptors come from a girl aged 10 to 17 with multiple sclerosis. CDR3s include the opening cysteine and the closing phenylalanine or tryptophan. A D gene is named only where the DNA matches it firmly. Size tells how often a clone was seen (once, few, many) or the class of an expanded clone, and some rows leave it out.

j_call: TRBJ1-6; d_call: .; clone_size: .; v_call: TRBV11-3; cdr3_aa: CASSLTTGSPLHF; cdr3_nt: TGTGCCAGCAGCTTAACCACGGGATCACCCCTCCACTTT
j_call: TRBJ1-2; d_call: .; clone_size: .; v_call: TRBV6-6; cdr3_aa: CASSPDPSDGYTF; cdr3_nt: TGTGCCAGCAGCCCGGACCCCAGCGATGGCTACACCTTC
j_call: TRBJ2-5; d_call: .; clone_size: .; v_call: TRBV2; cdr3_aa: CASSEVRAGETQYF; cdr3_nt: TGTGCCAGCAGTGAAGTAAGGGCTGGGGAGACCCAGTACTTC
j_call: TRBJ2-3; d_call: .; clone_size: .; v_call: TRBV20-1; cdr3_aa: CSAGGSRGSDTQYF; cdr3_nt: TGCAGTGCTGGGGGGTCAAGGGGGTCGGATACGCAGTATTTT
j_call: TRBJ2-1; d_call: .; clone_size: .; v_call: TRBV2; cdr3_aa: CASFDRYNEQFF; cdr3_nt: TGTGCCAGCTTCGACAGATACAATGAGCAGTTCTTC
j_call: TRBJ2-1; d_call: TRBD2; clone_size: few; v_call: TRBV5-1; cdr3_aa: CASSLSSSGPYNEQFF; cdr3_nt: TGCGCCAGCAGCTTATCTTCTAGCGGGCCCTACAATGAGCAGTTCTTC
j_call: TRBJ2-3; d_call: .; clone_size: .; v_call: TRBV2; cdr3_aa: CASNFRIMTDTQYF; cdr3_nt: TGTGCCAGCAATTTCAGGATTATGACAGATACGCAGTATTTT
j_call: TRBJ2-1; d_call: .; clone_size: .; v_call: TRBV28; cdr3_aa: CASKLQGGLFNEQFF; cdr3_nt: TGTGCCAGCAAACTACAGGGAGGCCTCTTCAATGAGCAGTTCTTC
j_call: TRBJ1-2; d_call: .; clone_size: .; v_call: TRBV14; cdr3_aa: CASSQERGHGGYTF; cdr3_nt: TGTGCCAGCAGCCAAGAGAGGGGACACGGAGGCTACACCTTC
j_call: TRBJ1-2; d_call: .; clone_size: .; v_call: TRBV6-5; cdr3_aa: CASSSRTAFYGYTF; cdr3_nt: TGTGCCAGCAGCTCGAGGACAGCATTCTATGGCTACACCTTC
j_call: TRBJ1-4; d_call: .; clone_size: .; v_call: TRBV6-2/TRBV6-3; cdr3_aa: CASSYFGIGTNEKLFF; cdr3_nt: TGTGCCAGCAGTTACTTCGGAATTGGAACTAATGAAAAACTGTTTTTT
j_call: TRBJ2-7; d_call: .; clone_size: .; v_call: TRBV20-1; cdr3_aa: CSASRRASYNEQYF; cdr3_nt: TGCAGTGCTAGTCGAAGGGCCTCCTACAATGAGCAGTACTTC
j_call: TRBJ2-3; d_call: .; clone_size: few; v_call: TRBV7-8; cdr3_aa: CASSFPIPTDTQYF; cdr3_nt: TGTGCCAGCAGCTTCCCCATTCCCACAGATACGCAGTATTTT
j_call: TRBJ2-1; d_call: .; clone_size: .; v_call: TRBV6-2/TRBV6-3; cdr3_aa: CASSDPRNEQFF; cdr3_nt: TGTGCCAGCAGTGATCCGCGGAATGAGCAGTTCTTC
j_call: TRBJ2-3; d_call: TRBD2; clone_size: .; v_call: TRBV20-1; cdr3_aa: CSARELAGGGDTQYF; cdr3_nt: TGCAGTGCGAGGGAACTAGCGGGAGGGGGAGATACGCAGTATTTT
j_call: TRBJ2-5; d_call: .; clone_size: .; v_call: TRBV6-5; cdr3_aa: CASSFQGGMWETQYF; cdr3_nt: TGTGCCAGCAGTTTTCAGGGGGGTATGTGGGAGACCCAGTACTTC
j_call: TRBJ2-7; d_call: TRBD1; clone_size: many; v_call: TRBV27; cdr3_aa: CASSLRTGGTYEQYF; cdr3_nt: TGTGCCAGCAGTTTAAGGACAGGGGGGACCTACGAGCAGTACTTC
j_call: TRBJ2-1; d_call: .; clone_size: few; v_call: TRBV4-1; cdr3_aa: CASSQDFSGIQQFF; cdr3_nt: TGCGCCAGCAGCCAAGACTTTAGCGGAATCCAGCAGTTCTTC
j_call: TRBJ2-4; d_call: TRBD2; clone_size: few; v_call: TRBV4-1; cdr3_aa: CASKIAGLAKNIQYF; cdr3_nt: TGCGCCAGCAAGATAGCGGGCCTAGCCAAAAACATTCAGTACTTC
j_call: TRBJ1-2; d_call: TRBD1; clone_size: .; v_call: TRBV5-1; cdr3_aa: CASSWPRDRGFYGYTF; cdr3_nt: TGCGCCAGCAGCTGGCCGAGGGACAGGGGATTTTATGGCTACACCTTC
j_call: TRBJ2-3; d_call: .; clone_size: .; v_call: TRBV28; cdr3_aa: CASSADGDTDTQYF; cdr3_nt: TGTGCCAGCAGTGCTGACGGAGACACAGATACGCAGTATTTT
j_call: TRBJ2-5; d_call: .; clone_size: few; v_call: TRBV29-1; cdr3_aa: CSVEGDYIQAQYF; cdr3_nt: TGCAGCGTTGAAGGTGATTACATCCAAGCCCAGTACTTC
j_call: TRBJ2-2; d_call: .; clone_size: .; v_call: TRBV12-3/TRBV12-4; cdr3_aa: CASSLDTPRAGELFF; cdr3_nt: TGTGCCAGCAGTTTAGACACCCCGAGGGCCGGGGAGCTGTTTTTT
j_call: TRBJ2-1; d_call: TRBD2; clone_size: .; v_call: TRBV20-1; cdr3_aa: CSARRLAGPNEQFF; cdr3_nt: TGCAGTGCTAGACGGTTAGCGGGGCCGAATGAGCAGTTCTTC
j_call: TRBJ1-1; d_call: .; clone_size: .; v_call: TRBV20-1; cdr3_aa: CSAPDRNTEAFF; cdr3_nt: TGCAGTGCCCCGGACAGGAACACTGAAGCTTTCTTT
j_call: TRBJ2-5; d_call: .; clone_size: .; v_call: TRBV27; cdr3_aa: CASSFAQGVGETQYF; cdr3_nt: TGTGCCAGCAGTTTTGCCCAGGGTGTAGGAGAGACCCAGTACTTC
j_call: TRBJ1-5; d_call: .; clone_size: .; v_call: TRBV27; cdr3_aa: CASSAWWGSNQPQHF; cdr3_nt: TGTGCCAGCAGTGCCTGGTGGGGAAGCAATCAGCCCCAGCATTTT
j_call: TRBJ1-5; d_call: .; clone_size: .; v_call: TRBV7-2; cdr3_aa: CASSFGFRQGNQPQHF; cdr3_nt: TGTGCCAGCAGCTTTGGGTTCCGACAAGGCAATCAGCCCCAGCATTTT
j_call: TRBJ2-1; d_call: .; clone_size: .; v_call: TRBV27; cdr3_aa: CASSPSGTLDYNEQFF; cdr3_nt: TGTGCCAGCAGTCCCTCGGGGACTCTGGACTACAATGAGCAGTTCTTC
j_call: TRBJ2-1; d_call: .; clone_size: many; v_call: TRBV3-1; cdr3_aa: CASSQGLSSYNEQFF; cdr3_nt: TGTGCCAGCAGCCAAGGCCTGAGCTCCTACAATGAGCAGTTCTTC
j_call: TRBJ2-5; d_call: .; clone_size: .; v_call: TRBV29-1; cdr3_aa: CSASADPLETQYF; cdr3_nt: TGCAGCGCCTCTGCGGACCCTTTAGAGACCCAGTACTTC
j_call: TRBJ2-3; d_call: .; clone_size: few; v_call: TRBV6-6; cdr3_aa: CAALTRGGTDTQYF; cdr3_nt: TGTGCCGCACTGACTAGGGGGGGCACTGATACGCAGTATTTT
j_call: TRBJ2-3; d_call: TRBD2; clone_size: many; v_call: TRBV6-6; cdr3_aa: CASSYFGAGGRDTQYF; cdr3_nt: TGTGCCAGCAGTTACTTCGGAGCGGGGGGGAGGGATACGCAGTATTTT
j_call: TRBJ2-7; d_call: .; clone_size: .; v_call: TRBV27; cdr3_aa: CASTSRAGNEQYF; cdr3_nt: TGTGCCAGCACCTCAAGGGCAGGGAACGAGCAGTACTTC
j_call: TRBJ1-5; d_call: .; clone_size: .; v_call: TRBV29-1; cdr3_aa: CSVSGGRGINQPQRF; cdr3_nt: TGCAGCGTTAGTGGAGGCAGGGGAATAAATCAGCCCCAGCGTTTT
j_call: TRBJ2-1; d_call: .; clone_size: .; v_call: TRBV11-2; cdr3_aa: CASSSELYNEQFF; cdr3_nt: TGTGCCAGCAGCTCTGAATTGTACAATGAGCAGTTCTTC
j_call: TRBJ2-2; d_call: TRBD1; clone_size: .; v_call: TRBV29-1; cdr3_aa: CSAGQGPNTGELFF; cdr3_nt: TGCAGCGCCGGACAGGGCCCGAACACCGGGGAGCTGTTTTTT
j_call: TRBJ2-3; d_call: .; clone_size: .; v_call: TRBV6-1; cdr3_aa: CASSAVTTDTQYF; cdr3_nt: TGTGCCAGCAGTGCGGTCACCACAGATACGCAGTATTTT
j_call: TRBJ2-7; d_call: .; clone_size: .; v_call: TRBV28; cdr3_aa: CASSFGQTSYEQYF; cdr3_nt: TGTGCCAGCAGTTTTGGCCAGACCTCCTACGAGCAGTACTTC
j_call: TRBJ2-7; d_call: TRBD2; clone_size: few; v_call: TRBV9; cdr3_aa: CASSVAGLAGRYEQYF; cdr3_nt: TGTGCCAGCAGCGTAGCGGGACTAGCGGGAAGGTACGAGCAGTACTTC
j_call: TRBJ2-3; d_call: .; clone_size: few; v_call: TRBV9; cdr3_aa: CASSVKGGLDTQYF; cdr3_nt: TGTGCCAGCAGCGTAAAGGGTGGGTTAGATACGCAGTATTTT
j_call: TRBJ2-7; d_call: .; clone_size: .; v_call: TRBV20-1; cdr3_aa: CSAQLGASVPEQYF; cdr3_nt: TGCAGTGCCCAGTTGGGGGCTAGCGTCCCCGAGCAGTACTTC
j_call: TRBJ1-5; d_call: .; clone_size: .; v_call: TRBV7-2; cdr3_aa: CASSLVRGQPQHF; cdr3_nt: TGTGCCAGCAGTTTAGTCCGGGGTCAGCCCCAGCATTTT
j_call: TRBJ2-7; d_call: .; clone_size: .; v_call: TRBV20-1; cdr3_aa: CSARVRGGPTYEQYF; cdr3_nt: TGCAGTGCTAGAGTAAGGGGGGGCCCTACCTACGAGCAGTACTTC
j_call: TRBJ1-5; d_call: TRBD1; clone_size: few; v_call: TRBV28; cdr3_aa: CASSLGQGSQPQHF; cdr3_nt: TGTGCCAGCAGTTTGGGACAGGGTAGTCAGCCCCAGCATTTT
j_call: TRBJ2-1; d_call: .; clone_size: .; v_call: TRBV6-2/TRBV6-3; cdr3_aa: CASSYTTVRASGYNEQFF; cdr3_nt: TGTGCCAGCAGTTACACCACCGTTAGGGCCTCGGGGTACAATGAGCAGTTCTTC
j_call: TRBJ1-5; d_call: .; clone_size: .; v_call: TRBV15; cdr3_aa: CATSRDGAYNQPQHF; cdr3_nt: TGTGCCACCAGCAGAGATGGGGCCTATAATCAGCCCCAGCATTTT
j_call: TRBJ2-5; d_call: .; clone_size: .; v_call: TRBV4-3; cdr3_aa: CASSQGTSQTQYF; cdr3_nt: TGCGCCAGCAGCCAAGGAACTAGTCAGACCCAGTACTTC
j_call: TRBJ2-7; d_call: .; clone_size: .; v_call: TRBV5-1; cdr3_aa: CASSLVGGTAYSQSSYEQYF; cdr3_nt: TGCGCCAGCAGCTTGGTCGGGGGGACAGCCTACTCCCAGAGCTCCTACGAGCAGTACTTC
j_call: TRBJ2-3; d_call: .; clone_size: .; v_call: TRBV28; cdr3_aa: CASSQGFHLTQYF; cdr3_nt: TGTGCCAGCAGTCAGGGATTCCACCTTACGCAGTATTTT
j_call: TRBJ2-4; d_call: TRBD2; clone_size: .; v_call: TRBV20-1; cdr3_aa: CSAGVAGGLAKNIQYF; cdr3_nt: TGCAGTGCTGGGGTAGCGGGAGGCCTAGCCAAAAACATTCAGTACTTC
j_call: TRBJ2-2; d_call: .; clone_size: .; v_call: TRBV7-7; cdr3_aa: CASSFSGAGELFF; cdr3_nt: TGTGCCAGCAGCTTTTCTGGGGCCGGGGAGCTGTTTTTT
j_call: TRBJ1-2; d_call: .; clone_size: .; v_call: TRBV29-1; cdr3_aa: CSVPPGPGQTNYGYTF; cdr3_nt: TGCAGCGTTCCCCCTGGACCAGGGCAAACTAACTATGGCTACACCTTC
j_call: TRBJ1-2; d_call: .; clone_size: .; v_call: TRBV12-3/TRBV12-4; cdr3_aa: CASSLTGSHGYTF; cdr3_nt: TGTGCCAGCAGTTTAACAGGGTCTCACGGCTACACCTTC
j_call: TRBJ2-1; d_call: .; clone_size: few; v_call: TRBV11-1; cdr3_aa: CASGRTRGEQFF; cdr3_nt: TGTGCCAGCGGCCGGACCCGGGGGGAGCAGTTCTTC